This T cell receptor beta chain was sequenced for a study of blood T cell repertoires in COVID-19. Data came from immunoSEQ multiplex PCR; TCRdb stores just in-frame clones and leaves some out. Here the sample spans 210,000 or so clones, roughly 80% being singletons. The CDR3 consists of 15 residues. Germline V gives CDR1 LNHDA, CDR2 SQIVND (reference sequence). V was pared by 6 bases and J by 0 bases, with 14 bases between. The receptor comes from a woman aged 80 or over with acute or convalescent COVID-19. The J gene is TRBJ1-1, the V gene TRBV19; a weak D match, TRBD1 (6 bases). Sequencing was performed on peripheral blood. The CDR3 protein is CASRAEGGLNTEAFF. The CDR3 region has the DNA TGTGCCAGTAGGGCCGAGGGGGGGCTGAACACTGAAGCTTTCTTT.